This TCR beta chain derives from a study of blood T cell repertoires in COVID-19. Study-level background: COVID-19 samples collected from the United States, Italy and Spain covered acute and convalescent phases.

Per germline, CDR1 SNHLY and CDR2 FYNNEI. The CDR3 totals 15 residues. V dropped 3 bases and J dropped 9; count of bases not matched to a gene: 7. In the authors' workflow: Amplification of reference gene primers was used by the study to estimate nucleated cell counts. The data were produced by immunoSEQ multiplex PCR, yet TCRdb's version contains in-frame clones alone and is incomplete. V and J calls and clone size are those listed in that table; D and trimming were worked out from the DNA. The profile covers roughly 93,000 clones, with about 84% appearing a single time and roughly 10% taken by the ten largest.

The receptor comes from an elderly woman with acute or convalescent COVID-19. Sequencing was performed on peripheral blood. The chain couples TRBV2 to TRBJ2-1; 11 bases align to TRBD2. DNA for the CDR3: TGTGCCAGCAGTGAGGTAGCGGGGGGGCGTGGTGAGCAGTTCTTC. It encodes CASSEVAGGRGEQFF.